A selection of T cell receptor beta chains follows, all from one sample in a study of blood T cell repertoires in COVID-19. Assay used: immunoSEQ multiplex PCR; TCRdb lists only in-frame clones, some missing. This table has about 150,000 clones, about 87% appearing once. The sample consisted of peripheral blood. The origin of the receptors is a woman aged 45-60 years with acute or convalescent COVID-19. Each CDR3 is given with its conserved first and last residue. The D gene is left open where the match is weak. Expanded clones are given a class, and other clones once, few, many or no size at all.

abundance,j_gene,d_gene,v_gene,CDR3aa,CDR3nt
NA,TRBJ1-4,NA,TRBV30,CAWSVSNRANEKLFF,TGTGCCTGGAGTGTTAGTAACAGAGCTAATGAAAAACTGTTTTTT
NA,TRBJ1-3,NA,TRBV7-3,CASSLPWAGNTIYF,TGTGCCAGCAGCTTACCCTGGGCAGGAAACACCATATATTTT
NA,TRBJ2-3,TRBD2,TRBV5-1,CASSVGTSGGQRTQYF,TGCGCCAGCAGCGTAGGGACTAGCGGGGGGCAACGAACGCAGTATTTT
NA,TRBJ1-1,NA,TRBV5-1,CASSLGGEAFF,TGCGCCAGCAGCTTAGGCGGTGAAGCTTTCTTT
NA,TRBJ2-1,TRBD2,TRBV10-1,CASSETSGGASEQFF,TGCGCCAGCAGTGAGACTAGCGGGGGGGCCAGTGAGCAGTTCTTC
NA,TRBJ2-2,NA,TRBV11-3,CASSAQGNTGELFF,TGTGCCAGCAGCGCCCAGGGAAACACCGGGGAGCTGTTTTTT
once,TRBJ2-5,NA,TRBV5-6,CASSLPLTGRQETQYF,TGTGCCAGCAGCTTGCCTTTGACAGGGAGGCAAGAGACCCAGTACTTC
NA,TRBJ2-2,TRBD1,TRBV10-3,CAISDTGDTGELFF,TGTGCCATCAGTGATACAGGGGACACCGGGGAGCTGTTTTTT
NA,TRBJ1-6,TRBD1,TRBV5-8,CASTNSGTGGSPLHF,TGTGCCAGCACAAATTCCGGGACAGGGGGTTCACCCCTCCACTTT
NA,TRBJ1-2,NA,TRBV6-1,CASSETPDRGYTF,TGTGCCAGCAGTGAAACTCCCGATCGTGGCTACACCTTC
NA,TRBJ1-2,NA,TRBV27,CASSFTENYGYTF,TGTGCCAGCAGTTTTACGGAGAACTATGGCTACACCTTC
NA,TRBJ2-7,NA,TRBV5-1,CASSSLFTATLYEQYF,TGCGCCAGCAGCTCCCTCTTTACAGCCACCCTCTACGAGCAGTACTTC
NA,TRBJ2-1,NA,TRBV3-1/TRBV3-2,CASRKGETGPYNEQFF,TGTGCCAGCCGTAAGGGAGAGACAGGTCCCTACAATGAGCAGTTCTTC
NA,TRBJ2-5,NA,TRBV30,CAWSVGGGETQYF,TGTGCCTGGAGTGTAGGGGGAGGGGAGACCCAGTACTTC
NA,TRBJ2-7,TRBD2,TRBV11-2,CASSVLAGGVEQYF,TGTGCCAGCAGCGTTTTAGCGGGAGGGGTCGAGCAGTACTTC
NA,TRBJ1-5,TRBD1,TRBV30,CAWGVGGQGIPPQHF,TGTGCCTGGGGAGTAGGGGGACAGGGAATCCCGCCCCAGCATTTT
NA,TRBJ2-1,NA,TRBV7-8,CASSSFPHDEQFF,TGTGCCAGCAGCTCGTTCCCACATGATGAGCAGTTCTTC
NA,TRBJ2-3,TRBD2,TRBV10-1,CASSSSGGPTDTQYF,TGCGCCAGCAGTTCTAGCGGGGGGCCCACAGATACGCAGTATTTT
NA,TRBJ2-3,TRBD2,TRBV7-3,CASSLLAGGADTQYF,TGTGCCAGCAGCTTACTAGCGGGAGGGGCAGATACGCAGTATTTT
few,TRBJ2-7,NA,TRBV10-1,CASSEGIGQGYEQYF,TGCGCCAGCAGTGAGGGAATAGGGCAGGGGTACGAGCAGTACTTC
NA,TRBJ1-4,NA,TRBV9,CASSVGSLGQANEKLFF,TGTGCCAGCAGCGTAGGGTCTCTGGGGCAGGCTAATGAAAAACTGTTTTTT
NA,TRBJ2-7,TRBD1,TRBV11-3,CASSLANQGANYEQYF,TGTGCCAGCAGCTTAGCGAATCAGGGGGCGAATTACGAGCAGTACTTC
NA,TRBJ2-7,NA,TRBV29-1,CSVVSRGSRSSYEQYF,TGCAGCGTTGTAAGCCGGGGAAGTCGGAGCTCCTACGAGCAGTACTTC
few,TRBJ2-1,NA,TRBV5-6,CASSSTGYNEQFF,TGTGCCAGCAGCTCGACAGGATACAATGAGCAGTTCTTC
NA,TRBJ2-2,NA,TRBV5-1,CASSLVIAGGAGELFF,TGCGCCAGCAGCTTGGTAATAGCAGGAGGCGCCGGGGAGCTGTTTTTT
NA,TRBJ2-7,NA,TRBV27,CASRRSSYEQYF,TGTGCCAGCAGGAGGAGCTCCTACGAGCAGTACTTC
NA,TRBJ1-1,TRBD1,TRBV5-1,CASSLGGQYNTEAFF,TGCGCCAGCAGCTTGGGGGGACAGTATAACACTGAAGCTTTCTTT
NA,TRBJ2-1,TRBD2,TRBV4-1,CASSQRATSGAPSSYNEQFF,TGCGCCAGCAGCCAACGTGCGACTAGCGGGGCTCCGAGCTCCTACAATGAGCAGTTCTTC
NA,TRBJ1-1,NA,TRBV7-9,CASSIQGSKAFF,TGTGCCAGCAGCATCCAGGGAAGTAAGGCTTTCTTT
NA,TRBJ2-2,TRBD1,TRBV24-1,CATSDFGTGAGGELFF,TGTGCCACCAGTGACTTCGGGACAGGGGCCGGCGGGGAGCTGTTTTTT
NA,TRBJ2-1,NA,TRBV7-6,CASSLVGGDAYNEQFF,TGTGCCAGCAGCTTAGTCGGCGGGGATGCCTACAATGAGCAGTTCTTC
NA,TRBJ1-1,TRBD1,TRBV19,CASSMGQANTEAFF,TGTGCCAGTAGTATGGGACAGGCGAACACTGAAGCTTTCTTT
few,TRBJ1-5,NA,TRBV18,CASSPSVIGGNQPQHF,TGTGCCAGCTCACCCTCGGTCATAGGGGGCAATCAGCCCCAGCATTTT
NA,TRBJ1-5,NA,TRBV21-1,CASSAPETGVKPQHF,TGTGCCAGCAGCGCGCCCGAGACAGGGGTAAAGCCCCAGCATTTT
NA,TRBJ1-2,NA,TRBV15,CATTNPVQYGYTF,TGTGCCACCACTAACCCTGTACAGTATGGCTACACCTTC
NA,TRBJ1-3,NA,TRBV7-5,CARYRDRGGNTIYF,TGTGCCAGATACCGGGACAGGGGAGGAAACACCATATATTTT
NA,TRBJ2-3,TRBD2,TRBV20-1,CSASRLAGGSDTQYF,TGCAGTGCTAGTAGGCTAGCGGGAGGGAGTGATACGCAGTATTTT
NA,TRBJ2-1,TRBD1,TRBV5-1,CASSGTGLHEQFF,TGCGCCAGCAGCGGGACAGGGTTGCATGAGCAGTTCTTC
NA,TRBJ1-1,NA,TRBV7-9,CASSLTAGNTEAFF,TGTGCCAGCAGCTTAACTGCGGGAAACACTGAAGCTTTCTTT
NA,TRBJ2-3,TRBD1,TRBV4-1,CASSQYYGGGQGQRDTQYF,TGCGCCAGCAGCCAATACTACGGAGGTGGACAGGGACAGCGGGATACGCAGTATTTT
NA,TRBJ2-1,TRBD2,TRBV7-6,CASSSTTSGGWNEQFF,TGTGCCAGCAGCTCAACGACTAGCGGGGGATGGAATGAGCAGTTCTTC
NA,TRBJ1-4,TRBD1,TRBV3-1/TRBV3-2,CASSQGRTGLNEKLFF,TGTGCCAGCAGCCAAGGTCGGACAGGGCTGAATGAAAAACTGTTTTTT
NA,TRBJ2-2,NA,TRBV12-5,CASGLGTANTGELFF,TGTGCTAGTGGTTTGGGGACAGCGAACACCGGGGAGCTGTTTTTT
NA,TRBJ2-2,TRBD2,TRBV11-3,CASSLDSSGGYTGELFF,TGTGCCAGCAGCTTAGACTCTAGCGGGGGTTACACCGGGGAGCTGTTTTTT
NA,TRBJ1-1,NA,TRBV7-8,CASSPLSTEAFF,TGTGCCAGCAGCCCCCTTTCGACTGAAGCTTTCTTT
few,TRBJ1-3,NA,TRBV6-1,CASSETQSSGNTIYF,TGTGCCAGCAGTGAAACACAGAGCTCTGGAAACACCATATATTTT
NA,TRBJ1-5,TRBD1,TRBV2,CASRGRQGHQPQHF,TGTGCCAGCAGGGGACGACAGGGCCATCAGCCCCAGCATTTT
NA,TRBJ2-1,TRBD2,TRBV29-1,CSVSGLAGPYNEQFF,TGCAGCGTATCGGGACTAGCGGGCCCCTACAATGAGCAGTTCTTC
NA,TRBJ2-3,TRBD2,TRBV15,CATSSKTSGGADTQYF,TGTGCCACCAGCAGCAAGACTAGCGGGGGGGCCGATACGCAGTATTTT
few,TRBJ2-7,NA,TRBV5-6,CASRGEAGQDYEQYF,TGTGCCAGCAGGGGGGAAGCGGGACAGGACTACGAGCAGTACTTC
NA,TRBJ2-3,TRBD1,TRBV7-3,CASSWTGGSTDTQYF,TGTGCCAGCAGCTGGACAGGGGGAAGCACAGATACGCAGTATTTT
NA,TRBJ2-1,TRBD2,TRBV11-3,CASSPPGLAGGSEQFF,TGTGCCAGCAGCCCCCCAGGACTAGCGGGGGGGAGTGAGCAGTTCTTC